This TCR beta chain came from a study of T cells in Graves' hyperthyroidism and ophthalmopathy. V shed 3 bases and J shed 2 bases, with 19 bases lying between them. The CDR3 is 18 residues long. Per germline, CDR1 KGHDR and CDR2 SFDVKD. No progression to ophthalmopathy during 18 months of follow-up defined stable disease. Exclusion criteria comprised uncontrolled infection, other autoimmune disease, pregnancy or lactation. Diagnoses were made from clinical symptoms, serum measures (thyroxine and TRAb), thyroid ultrasound and orbital computed tomography. RNA transcripts provided the source from which TCR beta CDR3 regions were amplified. A first-round RT-PCR of the TCR CDR3 used the HTBI primer set. TCRdb redid the calling of the multiplex PCR reads with MiXCR, one entry per CDR3 protein. This sample yields 650,000 to 700,000 distinct CDR3 sequences, of which 17% are seen a single time; about 16% belongs to the top ten.

This clonotype was detected many times. The gene calls are TRBV24-1 and TRBJ2-1; D may be TRBD1 (5 bases). Sequencing was performed on blood. This clonotype originated in a man aged 50-60 years with Graves' hyperthyroidism. The CDR3 sequence is CATSDPSFADKTYNEQFF. The DNA for the CDR3 is TGTGCCACCAGTGATCCCTCCTTTGCGGACAAGACCTACAATGAGCAGTTCTTC.